These T cell receptor beta chains were read from a single sample in a study of blood T cell repertoires in COVID-19. Produced via immunoSEQ multiplex PCR; TCRdb's table is partial and in-frame only. The table has some 200,000 clones, around 91% seen once. The sample was PBMCs or T cells enriched from blood (not recorded which). These receptors originate from a woman aged 18-29 years in a cohort exposed to, infected with or recovered from COVID-19 (not recorded which). Each CDR3 is given with its conserved first and last residue. Each record gives: D gene, J gene, V gene, clone size, CDR3 protein, CDR3 DNA. D genes are given only for firm matches. Clone size is stated in some rows and not others, as once, few, many or a class when expanded.

TRBD1,TRBJ1-4,TRBV7-8,-,CASSSGTGGISWEKLFF,TGTGCCAGCAGCTCCGGGACAGGGGGTATATCTTGGGAAAAACTGTTTTTT
-,TRBJ2-2,TRBV27,-,CASILSGGSFWELFF,TGTGCCAGCATCCTCTCAGGGGGGTCTTTCTGGGAGCTGTTTTTT
TRBD1,TRBJ2-1,TRBV19,-,CASSNTGGNNEQFF,TGTGCCAGTAGTAACACAGGGGGCAACAATGAGCAGTTCTTC
TRBD2,TRBJ2-2,TRBV24-1,-,CATSDHSGGAGELFF,TGTGCCACCAGTGACCACTCGGGGGGGGCCGGGGAGCTGTTTTTT
TRBD1,TRBJ2-7,TRBV4-1,-,CASSQYQGTGFSYEQYF,TGCGCCAGCAGCCAGTATCAAGGGACAGGGTTCTCCTACGAGCAGTACTTC
-,TRBJ2-3,TRBV11-2,-,CASSPYRDADTQYF,TGTGCCAGCAGCCCATACAGGGACGCGGATACGCAGTATTTT
-,TRBJ1-2,TRBV9,few,CASSVVGGGYTF,TGTGCCAGCAGCGTAGTCGGAGGTGGCTACACCTTC
-,TRBJ2-3,TRBV9,once,CASSGNVRFGTDTQYF,TGTGCCAGCAGTGGTAACGTCCGGTTTGGCACAGATACGCAGTATTTT
TRBD1,TRBJ1-1,TRBV11-2,-,CASSLYPSPYSPVQGANPNTEAFF,TGTGCCAGCAGTCTATACCCGTCCCCATATTCCCCGGTACAGGGGGCGAATCCGAACACTGAAGCTTTCTTT
-,TRBJ2-2,TRBV19,-,CASSIHGRLGELFF,TGTGCCAGTAGTATACACGGGAGACTCGGGGAGCTGTTTTTT
-,TRBJ2-7,TRBV4-2,-,CASSPLDSHEQYF,TGTGCCAGCAGCCCACTAGATTCCCACGAGCAGTACTTC
TRBD2,TRBJ2-2,TRBV6-5,-,CASSRLAGKTGELFF,TGTGCCAGCAGTCGACTAGCGGGAAAGACCGGGGAGCTGTTTTTT
-,TRBJ1-3,TRBV19,-,CASSIEISGNTIYF,TGTGCCAGTAGTATCGAGATCTCTGGAAACACCATATATTTT
TRBD2,TRBJ2-1,TRBV7-8,-,CASSPSAGGTYNEQFF,TGTGCCAGCAGCCCCTCGGCGGGGGGAACCTACAATGAGCAGTTCTTC
-,TRBJ1-2,TRBV6-5,-,CASSLRGDGGYTF,TGTGCCAGCAGTCTACGGGGAGACGGGGGCTACACCTTC
TRBD2,TRBJ2-1,TRBV10-1,once,CASSPSGTSGHNEQFF,TGCGCCAGCAGCCCCTCCGGGACTAGCGGGCACAATGAGCAGTTCTTC
-,TRBJ1-1,TRBV6-5,-,CASRRDITMNTEAFF,TGTGCCAGCAGAAGGGACATCACGATGAACACTGAAGCTTTCTTT
TRBD1,TRBJ1-5,TRBV27,-,CASSHAQGASQPQHF,TGTGCCAGCAGCCATGCCCAGGGGGCCTCTCAGCCCCAGCATTTT
-,TRBJ1-1,TRBV24-1,-,CATSDSGKYTEAFF,TGTGCCACCAGTGACTCCGGGAAGTACACTGAAGCTTTCTTT
TRBD1,TRBJ1-5,TRBV7-2,-,CASRETGGSQPQHF,TGTGCCAGCAGGGAGACAGGGGGTTCCCAGCCCCAGCATTTT
TRBD1,TRBJ1-6,TRBV9,-,CASSADRGGSPLHF,TGTGCCAGCAGCGCCGACAGGGGGGGATCACCCCTCCACTTT
-,TRBJ2-7,TRBV3-1/TRBV3-2,once,CASSQVVSSYEQYF,TGTGCCAGCAGCCAAGTGGTTAGCTCCTACGAGCAGTACTTC
-,TRBJ1-4,TRBV7-9,-,CASSSTGLTNEKLFF,TGTGCCAGCAGCTCAACAGGTTTAACTAATGAAAAACTGTTTTTT
TRBD2,TRBJ2-3,TRBV5-4,-,CASSLSSGADTQYF,TGTGCCAGCAGTTTATCTAGCGGGGCAGATACGCAGTATTTT
TRBD2,TRBJ2-1,TRBV3-1/TRBV3-2,once,CASSPGLAGGDEQFF,TGTGCCAGCAGCCCGGGACTAGCGGGAGGGGATGAGCAGTTCTTC
-,TRBJ2-1,TRBV4-1,-,CASSQDGGIPRNEQFF,TGCGCCAGCAGCCAAGATGGCGGGATCCCTCGCAATGAGCAGTTCTTC
TRBD1,TRBJ1-1,TRBV6-1,once,CASSERDSFNTEAFF,TGTGCCAGCAGTGAAAGGGACAGCTTTAACACTGAAGCTTTCTTT
TRBD2,TRBJ2-3,TRBV4-1,-,CASSHSGGGYGTDTQYF,TGCGCCAGCAGCCATTCGGGGGGAGGCTACGGCACAGATACGCAGTATTTT
-,TRBJ2-7,TRBV7-8,-,CASSLAGSDEQYF,TGTGCCAGCAGCTTAGCCGGGTCGGACGAGCAGTACTTC
-,TRBJ2-1,TRBV24-1,-,CATSDRLVNEQFF,TGTGCCACCAGTGATCGACTAGTTAATGAGCAGTTCTTC
TRBD1,TRBJ1-4,TRBV19,-,CASTTGTGTEKLFF,TGTGCCAGTACCACCGGGACAGGGACTGAAAAACTGTTTTTT
TRBD2,TRBJ2-3,TRBV10-3,-,CAISVTSGARTDTQYF,TGTGCCATCAGTGTTACTAGCGGGGCCAGGACAGATACGCAGTATTTT
-,TRBJ2-1,TRBV6-1,-,CASSEGASPHEQFF,TGTGCCAGCAGTGAAGGGGCTAGCCCCCATGAGCAGTTCTTC
TRBD1,TRBJ1-2,TRBV2,-,CASSGTGTYGYTF,TGTGCCAGCAGCGGGACAGGGACCTATGGCTACACCTTC
-,TRBJ1-4,TRBV4-2,-,CASSQGGATNEKLFF,TGTGCCAGCAGCCAAGGGGGGGCAACTAATGAAAAACTGTTTTTT
TRBD1,TRBJ2-7,TRBV7-9,-,CASSTSVGQGPYEQYF,TGTGCCAGCAGCACTAGTGTGGGACAGGGTCCCTACGAGCAGTACTTC
-,TRBJ2-2,TRBV6-5,-,CASIGQYTGELFF,TGTGCCAGCATTGGACAGTACACCGGGGAGCTGTTTTTT
-,TRBJ1-2,TRBV30,-,CAWSVWGANYGYTF,TGTGCCTGGAGTGTGTGGGGAGCTAACTATGGCTACACCTTC